This TCR beta chain was sequenced during a study of identical twins listed by TCRdb under 2016. Broadly, across the study: TCR alpha and beta repertoires from monozygotic twins, unrelated adults of various ages and cord blood were deep-sequenced to test whether fetal clonotypes persist. To rule out contamination, replicate twin experiments were performed at different times with different library preparation protocols. The research as a whole found: Invariant T cells such as MAIT and iNKT could partly confound zero-insertion analyses, though diverse VJ usage argued against this for most clonotypes. Fewer insertions were carried by abundant cord blood beta clonotypes; a weaker similar trend was observed in young adult naive repertoires, while no such trend was observed in memory repertoires. A weaker excess of twin sharing was found in beta out-of-frame sequences because the signal-to-noise ratio was lowered by fewer shared sequences. Compared with coincidental sharing between unrelated individuals, out-of-frame TCR alpha sequences shared between twins had an excess of sequences with low generation probability. In monozygotic twins, out-of-frame TCR alpha sharing was systematically underestimated by recombination models, although the models agreed with sharing between unrelated individuals. Because the same donors could not be followed over many years, the conclusions depended on cross-sectional statistical analysis.

All donors were healthy Caucasians. The twin cohort consisted of three pairs of female monozygotic twins, all aged about 18 to 30 years. Positive isolation kits from Invitrogen were used to isolate the CD4+ and CD8+ T cell populations. The library was prepared using 5' RACE. Sequenced on an Illumina HiSeq 2000. Template switching introduced a universal primer binding site; the final cDNA contained a unique molecular identifier, enabling accurate counting of TCR cDNA molecules. Specific primers in the conserved constant-segment region were used to synthesize first-strand cDNA for the TCR alpha and beta chains. To control for contamination, each cDNA library was double barcoded with a SMART-Mk sample barcode plus Illumina barcodes. Two successive PCR steps introduced TruSeq adapter sequences along with Illumina sample barcodes. Sequencing of the TCR alpha and beta cDNA libraries was done on the Illumina HiSeq platform using custom primers. The published analysis was carried out like this. Raw reads were processed with MiGEC to extract unique molecular identifiers, and MiXCR was used to determine CDR3 positions. Recombination models were inferred per individual with the repgenHMM and IGoR tools using an EM algorithm. The tcR package in R was used for shared clonotype analysis, with sharing normalized by the product of cloneset sizes. To study raw recombination without the effects of thymic and clonal selection, out-of-frame nonproductive sequences were analyzed. TCRdb applied fastp at Q25 and MiXCR to the public reads, then kept only in-frame beta chains. Each CDR3 protein appears once, grouped with its most common genes and DNA. The V and J calls and clone size come from TCRdb's table, not from the authors' own analysis. The sample table contains some 440,000 distinct CDR3 sequences; only one count was recorded for less than 25% of them. The ten biggest clones cover 2.9% of the sample.

The CDR1 and CDR2 encoded by the germline V gene are SGDLS and YYNGEE. V and J lose 4 bases and 7 bases, and a span of 12 bases separates them. The CDR3 numbers 14 residues from cysteine through phenylalanine. Here the CDR3 DNA is all that survives: 42 bases in frame from base 1. In this sample, this clonotype turned up a few times. Its antigen is unknown. Base qualities are missing; no much larger clone stands one base away. In addition, the sample was reused for a study of T cells expressing NK-cell markers. Per the second study: TCR beta-chain repertoires were profiled in sorted CD3+CD56+NKG2C+, CD3+CD56+NKG2C- and CD3+CD56-NKG2C+ T-cell subsets from several donors. Of the eight sequenced donors, seven were found to be HCMV-seropositive and one was found to be HCMV-seronegative. To restrict sorting to alphabetaTCR-expressing T cells, an anti-gammadeltaTCR antibody was added in several experiments. In several donors, the dominant CD3+CD56+NKG2C+ clonotypes ranked among the top 10 CD8+ clonotypes, making up roughly 1.0-7.0% of CD8+ T cells. Those dominant clonotypes were again the most abundant among CD3+CD56-NKG2C+ cells in four donors, at roughly 25-60.1%. It remained unclear whether the expanded NKG2C-expressing T cell clones were specific for HCMV antigens. All eight donors whose samples were sequenced were randomly selected healthy volunteers, three of them men and five women. A commercial ELISA kit detecting HCMV-specific IgG in serum was used to determine HCMV serostatus. MIGEC was used to demultiplex reads and group the reads by UMI, and MiTCR was used to assemble and quantify clonotypes. To remove erroneous sequences, TCR cDNA sequences were retained only when supported by two or more reads. The tcR package was used for downstream repertoire analysis, with clonotypes matched between fractions based on CDR3 nucleotide sequence plus V segment. VDJmatch was used to annotate antigen specificity against VDJdb, with one amino acid substitution in CDR3 allowed.

This clonotype was obtained from a woman younger than 35 in good health. Here the chain combines TRBV9 and TRBJ1-6; the D gene cannot be named for sure. The specimen was CD4+ T cells sorted from blood. The CDR3 reads CASSHREANSPLHF. The DNA is TGTGCCAGCAGCCACCGGGAGGCGAATTCACCCCTCCACTTT.